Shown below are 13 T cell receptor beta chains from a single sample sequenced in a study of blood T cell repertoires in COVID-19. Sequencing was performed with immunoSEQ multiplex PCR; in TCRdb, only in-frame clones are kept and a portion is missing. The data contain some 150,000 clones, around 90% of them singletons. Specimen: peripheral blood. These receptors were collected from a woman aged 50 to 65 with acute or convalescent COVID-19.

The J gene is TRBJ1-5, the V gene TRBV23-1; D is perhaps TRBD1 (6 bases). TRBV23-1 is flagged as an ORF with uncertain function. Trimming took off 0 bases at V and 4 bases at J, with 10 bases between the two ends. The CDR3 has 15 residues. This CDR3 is CASSQSGQGNQPQHF. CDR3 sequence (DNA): TGCGCCAGCAGTCAATCGGGGCAGGGGAATCAGCCCCAGCATTTT.

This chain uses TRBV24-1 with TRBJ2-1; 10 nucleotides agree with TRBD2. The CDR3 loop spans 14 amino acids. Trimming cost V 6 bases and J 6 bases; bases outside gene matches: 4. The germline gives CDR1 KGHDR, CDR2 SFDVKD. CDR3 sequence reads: CATSKLAGSNEQFF. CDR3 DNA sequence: TGTGCCACCAGTAAACTAGCGGGAAGCAATGAGCAGTTCTTC.

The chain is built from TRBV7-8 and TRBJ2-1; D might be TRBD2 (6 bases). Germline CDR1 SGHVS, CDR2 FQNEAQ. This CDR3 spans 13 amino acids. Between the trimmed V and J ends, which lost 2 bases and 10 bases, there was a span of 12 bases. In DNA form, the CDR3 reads TGTGCCAGCAGCTTACTAGCGAAGGAGGAGCAGTTCTTC. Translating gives CASSLLAKEEQFF.

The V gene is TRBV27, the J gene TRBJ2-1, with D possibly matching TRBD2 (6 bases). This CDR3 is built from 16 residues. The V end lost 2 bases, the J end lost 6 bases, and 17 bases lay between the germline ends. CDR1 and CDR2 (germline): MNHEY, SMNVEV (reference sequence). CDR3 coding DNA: TGTGCCAGCAGTTTAATCGCGGGGCGTGAGTCCAATGAGCAGTTCTTC. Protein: CASSLIAGRESNEQFF.

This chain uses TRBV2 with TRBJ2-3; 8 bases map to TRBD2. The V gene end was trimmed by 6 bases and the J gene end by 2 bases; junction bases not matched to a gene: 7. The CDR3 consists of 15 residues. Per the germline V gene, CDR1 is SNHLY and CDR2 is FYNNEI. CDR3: CASSVLAGPTDTQYF. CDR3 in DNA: TGTGCCAGCAGCGTCTTAGCGGGGCCCACAGATACGCAGTATTTT.

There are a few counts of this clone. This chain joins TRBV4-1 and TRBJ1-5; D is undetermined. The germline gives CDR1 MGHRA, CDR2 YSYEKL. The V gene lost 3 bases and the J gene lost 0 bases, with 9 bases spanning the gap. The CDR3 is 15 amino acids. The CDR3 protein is CASSQYTNSNQPQHF. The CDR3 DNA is TGCGCCAGCAGCCAGTACACTAATAGCAATCAGCCCCAGCATTTT.

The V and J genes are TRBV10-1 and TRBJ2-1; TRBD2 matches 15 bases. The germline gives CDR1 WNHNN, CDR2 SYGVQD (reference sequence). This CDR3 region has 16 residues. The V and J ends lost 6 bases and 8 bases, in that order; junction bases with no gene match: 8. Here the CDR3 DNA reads TGCGCCAGCAGGGCCGGGACTAGCGGGAGGCTCGATGAGCAGTTCTTC. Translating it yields CASRAGTSGRLDEQFF.

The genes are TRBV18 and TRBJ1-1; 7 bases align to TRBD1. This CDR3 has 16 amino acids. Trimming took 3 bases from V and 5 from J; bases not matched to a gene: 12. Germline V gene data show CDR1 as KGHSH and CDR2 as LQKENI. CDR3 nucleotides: TGTGCCAGCTCACCTGGACTCGGGACAGAGGGGACTGAAGCTTTCTTT. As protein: CASSPGLGTEGTEAFF.

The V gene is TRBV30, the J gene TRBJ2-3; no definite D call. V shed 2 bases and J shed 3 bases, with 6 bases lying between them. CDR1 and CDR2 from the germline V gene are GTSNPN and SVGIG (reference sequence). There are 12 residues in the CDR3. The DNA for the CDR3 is TGTGCCTGGAGTCCCGGGACAGATACGCAGTATTTT. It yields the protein CAWSPGTDTQYF.

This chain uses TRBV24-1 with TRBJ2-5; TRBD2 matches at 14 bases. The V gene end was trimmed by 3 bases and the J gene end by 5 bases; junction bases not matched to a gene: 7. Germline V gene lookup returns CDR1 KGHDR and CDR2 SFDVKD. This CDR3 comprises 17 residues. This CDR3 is CATSDVTGLAGAETQYF. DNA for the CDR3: TGTGCCACCAGTGATGTTACGGGACTAGCGGGAGCGGAGACCCAGTACTTC.

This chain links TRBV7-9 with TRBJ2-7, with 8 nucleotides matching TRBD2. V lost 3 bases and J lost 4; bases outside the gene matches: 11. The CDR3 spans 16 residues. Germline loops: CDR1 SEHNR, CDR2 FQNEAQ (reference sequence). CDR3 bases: TGTGCCAGCAGCTTCGACCCGGGACTAGGGTTTTACGAGCAGTACTTC. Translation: CASSFDPGLGFYEQYF.

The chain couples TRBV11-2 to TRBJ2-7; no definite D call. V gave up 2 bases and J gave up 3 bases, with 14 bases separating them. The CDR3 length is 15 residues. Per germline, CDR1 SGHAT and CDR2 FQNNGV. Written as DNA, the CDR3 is TGTGCCAGCAGCTTAACAGCACTTTCCCGCTACGAGCAGTACTTC. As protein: CASSLTALSRYEQYF.

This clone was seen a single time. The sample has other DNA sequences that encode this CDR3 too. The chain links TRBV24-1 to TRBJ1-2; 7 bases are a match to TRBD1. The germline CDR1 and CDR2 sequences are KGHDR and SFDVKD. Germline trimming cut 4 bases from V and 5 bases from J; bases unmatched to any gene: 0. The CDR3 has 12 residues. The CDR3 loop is CATSEQGYGYTF. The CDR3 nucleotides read TGTGCCACCAGTGAACAGGGGTATGGCTACACCTTC.